This T cell receptor beta chain appears in the sequencing data of a study of blood T cell repertoires in COVID-19. Study as a whole: Samples representing acute and convalescent COVID-19 were sourced from the United States, Italy and Spain. T cells, B-cell-depleted T cells, or PBMCs provided the cDNA or gDNA that served as material.

In the authors' methods: Nucleated cell number was recorded as an estimate derived from reference gene primer amplification. Using immunoSEQ multiplex PCR, the repertoire was profiled, and TCRdb retains in-frame clones only, with some absent. V, J and clone size are those of that table, while D and trimming were read from the DNA. The repertoire has around 160,000 clones, around 82% of them found once; the top ten carry nearly 15%. This CDR3 comprises 13 residues. After removal of 4 bases from V and 5 bases from J, the junction contained 5 bases not matched to a gene. From germline, CDR1 is SGHNT and CDR2 YYREEE (reference sequence).

Sequencing input: peripheral blood. This clonotype was obtained from a human donor with acute or convalescent COVID-19. The donor label of this sample is uncertain. The chain is built from TRBV5-4 and TRBJ1-2, with 7 bases fitting TRBD1. CDR3 residues: CASSLDRIYGYTF. The CDR3 DNA reads as TGTGCCAGCAGCCTGGACAGGATATATGGCTACACCTTC.